These T cell receptor beta chains were read from a single sample in a study of shared clonotypes between healthy human individuals. TCRdb keeps only in-frame clones here, not all; method: immunoSEQ multiplex PCR. Among around 750,000 clones listed, 74% were seen once. What was sequenced was memory CD4+ T cells sorted from blood. These receptors were collected from a woman in her 30s in good health. CDR3s include the opening cysteine and the closing phenylalanine or tryptophan. D genes are given only for firm matches. Clone sizes are given selectively: once, few, many, or a class where the clone is expanded.

D gene,J gene,clone size,V gene,CDR3 protein,CDR3 DNA
TRBD2,TRBJ2-5,few,TRBV6-1,CASLSSGRETQYF,TGTGCCAGCCTTTCTAGCGGGAGAGAGACCCAGTACTTC
.,TRBJ2-3,.,TRBV5-1,CASSLGVQGSTDTQYF,TGCGCCAGCAGCTTGGGAGTACAAGGGAGCACAGATACGCAGTATTTT
.,TRBJ2-7,.,TRBV7-2,CASKKGRQAEQYF,TGTGCCAGCAAAAAGGGCAGGCAAGCCGAGCAGTACTTC
TRBD1,TRBJ1-2,.,TRBV7-9,CASSLTGGFVYGYTF,TGTGCCAGCAGCTTAACAGGGGGCTTCGTCTATGGCTACACCTTC
TRBD1,TRBJ2-7,.,TRBV28,CASMTGGGYEQYF,TGTGCCAGCATGACAGGGGGCGGATACGAGCAGTACTTC
.,TRBJ2-1,.,TRBV5-1,CASSSDYNNEQFF,TGCGCCAGCAGCTCGGACTACAACAATGAGCAGTTCTTC
.,TRBJ2-7,.,TRBV28,CASSPPGRLTGQYF,TGTGCCAGCAGCCCCCCGGGACGCCTGACCGGGCAGTACTTC
.,TRBJ2-7,.,TRBV5-1,CASSEDGGIEQYF,TGCGCCAGCAGCGAGGACGGTGGGATCGAGCAGTACTTC
TRBD2,TRBJ2-1,.,TRBV6-6,CASRSGTSDEQFF,TGTGCCAGCAGGTCCGGGACTAGCGATGAGCAGTTCTTC
.,TRBJ1-4,.,TRBV6-5,CASQDGTRHEKLFF,TGTGCCAGCCAAGACGGGACACGTCATGAAAAACTGTTTTTT
TRBD2,TRBJ2-1,.,TRBV5-1,CASSARGGRAHNEQFF,TGCGCCAGCAGCGCTCGAGGCGGGAGGGCCCACAATGAGCAGTTCTTC
.,TRBJ1-2,.,TRBV6-1,CASRNTNYGYTF,TGTGCCAGCAGGAACACGAACTATGGCTACACCTTC
TRBD1,TRBJ1-5,few,TRBV28,CASSPHRQGGQPQHF,TGTGCCAGCAGCCCCCACCGACAGGGAGGACAGCCCCAGCATTTT
.,TRBJ2-7,.,TRBV30,CAWSLRLIQATYEQYF,TGTGCCTGGAGTCTAAGATTAATACAGGCCACCTACGAGCAGTACTTC
.,TRBJ2-7,.,TRBV5-1,CASPGVEQYF,TGCGCCAGCCCGGGGGTCGAGCAGTACTTC
.,TRBJ1-1,.,TRBV25-1,CASSEYLGTEAFF,TGTGCCAGCAGTGAATATTTGGGCACTGAAGCTTTCTTT
.,TRBJ2-7,.,TRBV11-2,CASSSEGYEQYF,TGTGCCAGCAGCTCTGAAGGGTACGAGCAGTACTTC
.,TRBJ1-2,.,TRBV5-5,CASSLGLREIYGYTF,TGTGCCAGCAGCTTGGGCCTCAGGGAGATCTATGGCTACACCTTC
.,TRBJ1-5,.,TRBV6-1,CASTPMSGENQPQHF,TGTGCCAGCACCCCAATGAGCGGAGAAAATCAGCCCCAGCATTTT
.,TRBJ1-1,.,TRBV28,CVSSSTEAFF,TGTGTCAGCAGCAGCACTGAAGCTTTCTTT
TRBD2,TRBJ2-7,.,TRBV6-5,CASSKTSGPYEQYF,TGTGCCAGCAGTAAGACTAGCGGGCCCTACGAGCAGTACTTC
.,TRBJ2-2,.,TRBV11-2,CASSPGTFSSGELFF,TGTGCCAGCAGCCCCGGGACATTCTCCTCCGGGGAGCTGTTTTTT
TRBD1,TRBJ2-1,.,TRBV6-5,CASRNDRAYNEQFF,TGTGCCAGCAGAAATGACAGGGCCTACAATGAGCAGTTCTTC
.,TRBJ2-7,.,TRBV7-6,CASSLGPVNEQYF,TGTGCCAGCAGCTTAGGTCCCGTCAACGAGCAGTACTTC
TRBD1,TRBJ1-6,.,TRBV6-1,CASKEGTGPSPLHF,TGTGCCAGCAAAGAGGGGACAGGGCCCTCACCCCTCCACTTT
.,TRBJ2-5,.,TRBV7-3,CASSLQGNQETQYF,TGTGCCAGCAGCTTACAGGGGAACCAAGAGACCCAGTACTTC
.,TRBJ2-7,.,TRBV7-9,CASSHTGSGSYEQYF,TGTGCCAGCAGCCATACTGGGAGTGGGTCTTACGAGCAGTACTTC
.,TRBJ1-2,many,TRBV28,CASSETLTHYGYTF,TGTGCCAGCAGTGAGACCCTTACGCACTATGGCTACACCTTC
TRBD1,TRBJ1-1,.,TRBV5-1,CASSLGDRPQTEAFF,TGCGCCAGCAGCTTGGGGGACAGGCCCCAAACTGAAGCTTTCTTT
.,TRBJ2-7,.,TRBV5-1,CASSLERAYYEQYF,TGCGCCAGCAGCTTAGAACGGGCCTACTACGAGCAGTACTTC
.,TRBJ1-3,few,TRBV4-1,CASSQPVSGNTIYF,TGCGCCAGCAGCCAACCAGTCTCTGGAAACACCATATATTTT
.,TRBJ2-3,.,TRBV27,CASSIGDTQYF,TGTGCCAGCAGTATTGGGGATACGCAGTATTTT
TRBD1,TRBJ2-5,.,TRBV5-4,CASSPPGQQETQYF,TGTGCCAGCAGCCCCCCGGGACAGCAAGAGACCCAGTACTTC
TRBD2,TRBJ2-7,.,TRBV5-1,CASSPPGTSGLYEQYF,TGCGCCAGCAGCCCCCCCGGGACTAGCGGACTCTACGAGCAGTACTTC
.,TRBJ1-2,once,TRBV30,CAWSVLGSGYTF,TGTGCCTGGAGTGTACTAGGGAGTGGCTACACCTTC
TRBD2,TRBJ2-1,.,TRBV29-1,CSVPTSGPSYNEQFF,TGCAGCGTTCCGACTAGCGGGCCTTCCTACAATGAGCAGTTCTTC